This is a list of T cell receptor beta chains from one sample in a study of T cell changes during pregnancy in multiple sclerosis. Assay used: immunoSEQ multiplex PCR; TCRdb lists only in-frame clones, some missing. This sample has roughly 110,000 clones, with around 90% found just once. Sequenced material: peripheral blood, taken after pregnancy. These TCRs come from a female donor with multiple sclerosis, enrolled in a pregnancy study. CDR3s include the opening cysteine and the closing phenylalanine or tryptophan. The D gene is left open where the match is weak. Rows give clone size only sometimes, using once, few, many, or a class for an expanded clone.

d_call: TRBD2; clone_size: .; cdr3_length: 16; j_call: TRBJ2-7; v_call: TRBV6-6; cdr3_nt: TGTGCCAGCAGTTACACCTATAAGCGGGATCCCTACGAGCAGTACTTC; cdr3_aa: CASSYTYKRDPYEQYF
d_call: .; clone_size: .; cdr3_length: 15; j_call: TRBJ1-2; v_call: TRBV28; cdr3_nt: TGTGCCAGCAGCTGGGGGGGCCCCCGAATCTATGGCTACACCTTC; cdr3_aa: CASSWGGPRIYGYTF
d_call: .; clone_size: .; cdr3_length: 15; j_call: TRBJ2-3; v_call: TRBV7-9; cdr3_nt: TGTGCCAGCAGCCTACAGGGAACACCCACAGATACGCAGTATTTT; cdr3_aa: CASSLQGTPTDTQYF
d_call: TRBD2; clone_size: .; cdr3_length: 16; j_call: TRBJ2-3; v_call: TRBV4-2; cdr3_nt: TGTGCCAGCAGCCAAGTAGCTAGCGGGAGTTCAGATACGCAGTATTTT; cdr3_aa: CASSQVASGSSDTQYF
d_call: TRBD1; clone_size: .; cdr3_length: 16; j_call: TRBJ1-1; v_call: TRBV7-3; cdr3_nt: TGTGCCAGCAGCTTAACTAAACAGGGGGCCGGCACTGAAGCTTTCTTT; cdr3_aa: CASSLTKQGAGTEAFF
d_call: .; clone_size: .; cdr3_length: 17; j_call: TRBJ2-1; v_call: TRBV28; cdr3_nt: TGTGCCAGCAGCCCCCGGAGTACGATGGCCTCCTACAATGAGCAGTTCTTC; cdr3_aa: CASSPRSTMASYNEQFF
d_call: TRBD1; clone_size: .; cdr3_length: 14; j_call: TRBJ1-4; v_call: TRBV6-5; cdr3_nt: TGTGCCAGCAGTGCAGGGGGTCTTAATGAAAAACTGTTTTTT; cdr3_aa: CASSAGGLNEKLFF
d_call: TRBD2; clone_size: once; cdr3_length: 22; j_call: TRBJ2-3; v_call: TRBV27; cdr3_nt: TGTGCCAGCAGTTTATCCCCTTCCGCCGGGACTAGCGGGAGGGCCGTAACAGATACGCAGTATTTT; cdr3_aa: CASSLSPSAGTSGRAVTDTQYF
d_call: .; clone_size: .; cdr3_length: 15; j_call: TRBJ2-3; v_call: TRBV9; cdr3_nt: TGTGCCAGCAGCGCCCGGGACACTCCTCAATATACGCAGTATTTT; cdr3_aa: CASSARDTPQYTQYF
d_call: .; clone_size: .; cdr3_length: 15; j_call: TRBJ1-1; v_call: TRBV6-1; cdr3_nt: TGTGCCAGCAGTGAAGTGGGGCGGATGAACACTGAAGCTTTCTTT; cdr3_aa: CASSEVGRMNTEAFF
d_call: .; clone_size: .; cdr3_length: 14; j_call: TRBJ1-2; v_call: TRBV6-5; cdr3_nt: TGTGCCAGCAGTTCGGGGGGACATTTCTATGGCTACACCTTC; cdr3_aa: CASSSGGHFYGYTF
d_call: TRBD1; clone_size: once; cdr3_length: 16; j_call: TRBJ1-1; v_call: TRBV5-6; cdr3_nt: TGTGCCAGCAGCCTTACCGGGACAGGGGCGAACACTGAAGCTTTCTTT; cdr3_aa: CASSLTGTGANTEAFF
d_call: TRBD1; clone_size: .; cdr3_length: 15; j_call: TRBJ2-7; v_call: TRBV30; cdr3_nt: TGTGCCTGGAGTTCCGACAGGGCTAGCTCCTACGAGCAGTACTTC; cdr3_aa: CAWSSDRASSYEQYF
d_call: .; clone_size: .; cdr3_length: 13; j_call: TRBJ2-7; v_call: TRBV6-1; cdr3_nt: TGTGCCAGCAGTGAGGAGGTTGCCTACGAGCAGTACTTC; cdr3_aa: CASSEEVAYEQYF
d_call: TRBD1; clone_size: .; cdr3_length: 15; j_call: TRBJ1-2; v_call: TRBV28; cdr3_nt: TGTGCCAGCAGTCAAGGACAGGGGGCAGGGATGGGCTACACCTTC; cdr3_aa: CASSQGQGAGMGYTF
d_call: .; clone_size: once; cdr3_length: 14; j_call: TRBJ2-7; v_call: TRBV6-1; cdr3_nt: TGTGCCAGCAGTGAGACAGGCGCCTCCTACGAGCAGTACTTC; cdr3_aa: CASSETGASYEQYF
d_call: TRBD1; clone_size: .; cdr3_length: 13; j_call: TRBJ1-4; v_call: TRBV6-1; cdr3_nt: TGTGCCATCACCGGGACAGCGAATGAAAAACTGTTTTTT; cdr3_aa: CAITGTANEKLFF
d_call: .; clone_size: .; cdr3_length: 13; j_call: TRBJ2-1; v_call: TRBV5-4; cdr3_nt: TGTGCCAGCAGCTTGGGGCAGGGTGGTGAGCAGTTCTTC; cdr3_aa: CASSLGQGGEQFF
d_call: .; clone_size: .; cdr3_length: 13; j_call: TRBJ1-2; v_call: TRBV30; cdr3_nt: TGTGCCTGGGGGGACACCCTTAACTATGGCTACACCTTC; cdr3_aa: CAWGDTLNYGYTF
d_call: .; clone_size: few; cdr3_length: 15; j_call: TRBJ1-1; v_call: TRBV30; cdr3_nt: TGTGCCTGGAGTGCACAGTTAGGGGAGGGCACTGAAGCTTTCTTT; cdr3_aa: CAWSAQLGEGTEAFF
d_call: TRBD1; clone_size: .; cdr3_length: 15; j_call: TRBJ2-5; v_call: TRBV19; cdr3_nt: TGTGCCAGTAGTATAAGGACAGGGGGCGCCCAGACCCAGTACTTC; cdr3_aa: CASSIRTGGAQTQYF
d_call: TRBD1; clone_size: .; cdr3_length: 11; j_call: TRBJ1-2; v_call: TRBV29-1; cdr3_nt: TGCAGCTCGTGGACAGGAGCTGGCTACACCTTC; cdr3_aa: CSSWTGAGYTF